One and the same sample provided the 27 T cell receptor beta chains below, sequenced in a study of human T cells and chemical hapten exposure. The time point is: patch test 1, 2 weeks after DPC sensitization. The treatment was: therapeutic diphenylcyclopropenone sensitization with weekly scalp DPC. A single record per CDR3 protein comes from TCRdb applying MiXCR to the RACE reads. The sample lists about 120,000 distinct CDR3 sequences, roughly 15% seen once, with about 0.85% in the top ten. Here the sequenced sample was whole blood, taken in connection with sensitization to the hapten diphenylcyclopropenone (DPC). The origin of the receptors is a young man with alopecia areata. Some clones in this sample may be carry-over from other donors' samples.

The V and J genes are TRBV24-1 and TRBJ2-3; 7 bases are shared with TRBD1. Germline trimming cut 4 bases from V and 3 bases from J; bases unmatched to any gene: 6. This CDR3 contains 15 residues. Germline V lookup: CDR1 KGHDR, CDR2 SFDVKD. CDR3 coding DNA: TGTGCCACCAGTGACGCGAGACAGGGTACAGATACGCAGTATTTT. Translating gives CATSDARQGTDTQYF.

This clonotype was observed many times. The chain is built from TRBV18 and TRBJ2-2; D is unresolved. Germline lookup yields CDR1 KGHSH and CDR2 LQKENI. V dropped 3 bases and J dropped 0 bases, with 5 bases sitting between them. The CDR3 runs 14 residues. CDR3 sequence: CASSPSSNTGELFF. CDR3 sequence (DNA): TGTGCCAGCTCACCTAGCTCGAACACCGGGGAGCTGTTTTTT.

In this sample, this clonotype turned up a few times. The gene calls are TRBV12-3 or TRBV12-4 and TRBJ2-3; 9 bases agree with TRBD2. The CDR3 is 15 amino acids. J gave up 1 base and V 6 bases, and 5 bases lay outside the gene matches. CDR3 sequence: CASSNAGGRTDTQYF. In nucleotides, the CDR3 is TGTGCCAGCAGCAACGCGGGGGGGCGCACAGATACGCAGTATTTT.

This clonotype has ten or more counts. V gene TRBV7-9 combines with J gene TRBJ1-1; D remains unclear. Deletions cut 1 base from V and 6 bases from J, with 9 bases between. The length of the CDR3 is 13 residues. The germline gives CDR1 SEHNR, CDR2 FQNEAQ (reference sequence). CDR3 bases: TGTGCCAGCAGCTTAGGAGCGGTACCTGAAGCTTTCTTT. It translates to CASSLGAVPEAFF. The whole variable domain, remainder taken from reference TRBV7-9 and TRBJ1-1, is DTGVSQNPRHKITKRGQNVTFRCDPISEHNRLYWYRQTLGQGPEFLTYFQNEAQLEKSRLLSDRFSAERPKGSFSTLEIQRTEQGDSAMYLCASSLGAVPEAFFGQGTRLTVV.

The chain recombines TRBV28 with TRBJ2-5, with 7 bases fitting TRBD2. V lost 8 bases, J lost 0 bases, and 9 bases stayed unmatched. The germline CDR1 and CDR2 sequences are MDHEN and SYDVKM. The CDR3 covers 15 residues. The CDR3 coding sequence is TGTGCCAGCCGGCTTCGGCTAGCGGACCAAGAGACCCAGTACTTC. This sequence encodes CASRLRLADQETQYF.

This clonotype was found a few times. The rearrangement uses TRBV6-2 or TRBV6-3 and TRBJ2-5, with 9 positions matching TRBD2. V shed 4 bases, J shed 2 bases, and the junction held 11 bases outside the gene matches. The germline V gene encodes CDR1 MNHEY and CDR2 SVGEGT. The CDR3 has 17 residues. DNA of the CDR3: TGTGCCAGCAGTTCTCTCAGACTAGCGGAAGAACAAGAGACCCAGTACTTC. Translated, it gives CASSSLRLAEEQETQYF.

The chain links TRBV7-2 to TRBJ1-2; D is unclear. The CDR3 totals 12 residues. V was trimmed by 5 bases and J by 4 bases, leaving 8 bases between them. Per germline, CDR1 SGHTA and CDR2 FQGNSA. The CDR3 loop reads CASSAITYGYTF. For the CDR3, the DNA is TGTGCCAGCAGCGCAATTACCTATGGCTACACCTTC. The full variable domain, in which reference TRBV7-2 and TRBJ1-2 provide the parts outside the CDR3, is GAGVSQSPSNKVTEKGKDVELRCDPISGHTALYWYRQSLGQGLEFLIYFQGNSAPDKSGLPSDRFSAERTGGSVSTLTIQRTQQEDSAVYLCASSAITYGYTFGSGTRLTVV.

This clonotype has a handful of counts. The genes are TRBV12-3 or TRBV12-4 and TRBJ1-1; D gene uncertain. The CDR3 runs to 14 residues. The V and J ends lost 8 bases and 1 base respectively, with 14 bases between them. This CDR3 is CASGNTVKNTEAFF. CDR3 nucleotide sequence: TGTGCCAGCGGGAACACCGTGAAGAACACTGAAGCTTTCTTT.

This clonotype was seen a few times. This sequence joins TRBV7-2 and TRBJ2-2; D not resolved. The CDR3 loop spans 15 amino acids. Trimming removed 3 bases from V and 0 bases from J, with 8 bases in between. Germline CDR1 is SGHTA and CDR2 is FQGNSA. In DNA, the CDR3 is TGTGCCAGCAGCTTTGCCCTAGCGAACACCGGGGAGCTGTTTTTT. It translates to CASSFALANTGELFF.

This clonotype was found a few times. The chain is built from TRBV18 and TRBJ2-3; 9 nucleotides line up with TRBD1. The junction had 3 bases not matched to a gene; V was cut back by 8 bases and J by 3 bases. CDR3 size: 13 residues. Germline CDR1 and CDR2: KGHSH and LQKENI. This CDR3 is CASPGTGTDTQYF. Here the CDR3 DNA reads TGTGCCAGCCCAGGGACAGGGACAGATACGCAGTATTTT.

The genes are TRBV7-9 and TRBJ1-1; TRBD1 might be the D (5 bases). Germline V CDR1 and CDR2: SEHNR, FQNEAQ (reference sequence). This CDR3 is 15 amino acids long. Trimming removed 5 bases from V and 10 bases from J, with 23 bases in between. DNA of the CDR3: TGTGCCAGCAGCCCGAAGGTCAGGGTTAGTAAATCAGCTTTCTTT. As protein: CASSPKVRVSKSAFF.

This clonotype was detected only a few times. The chain combines TRBV5-4 with TRBJ1-3, with D maybe TRBD1 (5 bases). CDR1 SGHNT and CDR2 YYREEE come from the germline V gene (reference sequence). V was shortened by 3 bases and J by 1 base, with 14 bases between the two germline ends. This CDR3 comprises 16 residues. The CDR3 nucleotides are TGTGCCAGCAGCTCGGGGACGACGATATCTGGAAACACCATATATTTT. Protein sequence: CASSSGTTISGNTIYF. The full variable domain, completed using reference TRBV5-4 and TRBJ1-3, is ETGVTQSPTHLIKTRGQQVTLRCSSQSGHNTVSWYQQALGQGPQFIFQYYREEENGRGNFPPRFSGLQFPNYSSELNVNALELDDSALYLCASSSGTTISGNTIYFGEGSWLTVV.

The genes are TRBV19 and TRBJ2-7, with D perhaps matching TRBD1 or TRBD2 (5 bases each). This CDR3 spans 14 amino acids. The V end lost 5 bases, the J end lost 2 bases, and 13 bases lay between the germline ends. Germline V gene sequence: CDR1 LNHDA, CDR2 SQIVND (reference sequence). The CDR3 sequence: CASSVGRATYEQYF. The CDR3 nucleotides are TGTGCCAGTAGTGTGGGACGTGCAACCTACGAGCAGTACTTC.

The chain joins TRBV6-5 to TRBJ1-1, with 9 bases identical to TRBD1. J gave up 10 bases and V 5 bases, and 14 bases lay outside the gene matches. The CDR3 sequence is 15 residues long. The germline V gene encodes CDR1 MNHEY and CDR2 SVGAGI. DNA of the CDR3: TGTGCCAGCAGTCGGATAGGGACAGGGACCACTTCAGCTTTCTTT. Translated: CASSRIGTGTTSAFF.

V gene TRBV29-1 combines with J gene TRBJ1-5; a weak D match, TRBD1 (5 bases). Germline V CDR1 and CDR2: SQVTM, ANQGSEA. The V end lost 6 bases, the J end lost 2 bases, and 11 bases lay between the germline ends. This CDR3 spans 13 amino acids. This chain's CDR3 is CSVAGRGNQPQHF. The CDR3 coding sequence is TGCAGCGTCGCGGGACGCGGCAATCAGCCCCAGCATTTT.

The V call is TRBV5-4, the J call TRBJ1-2; 7 bases agree with TRBD1. The V segment lost 4 bases and the J segment 8 bases; nucleotides outside the gene matches: 5. There are 12 residues in the CDR3. Germline lookup yields CDR1 SGHNT and CDR2 YYREEE (reference sequence). The CDR3 nucleotides read TGTGCCAGCAGCGTAACAGGGGAAGGCTACACCTTC. Its translation is CASSVTGEGYTF.

This clonotype was seen more than once but under ten times. The chain recombines TRBV4-3 with TRBJ2-2; 7 positions agree with TRBD1. The junction had 1 base not matched to a gene; V was cut back by 0 bases and J by 0 bases. The CDR3 length is 16 residues. Germline CDR1 reads LGHNA; CDR2 reads YSLEER. CDR3 sequence reads: CASSQEGQSNTGELFF. The CDR3 bases are TGCGCCAGCAGCCAAGAGGGACAGTCGAACACCGGGGAGCTGTTTTTT.

This clonotype came up a few times. The V and J genes are TRBV6-5 and TRBJ1-2, with 10 bases identical to TRBD1. The CDR3 covers 14 residues. Germline-derived CDR1 and CDR2 are MNHEY and SVGAGI. V shed 5 bases, J shed 4 bases, and the junction held 4 bases outside the gene matches. CDR3: CASSQGQGGYGYTF. In nucleotides, the CDR3 is TGTGCCAGCAGTCAAGGACAGGGGGGCTATGGCTACACCTTC.

The chain employs TRBV28 and TRBJ2-5; tentatively, D is TRBD1 or TRBD2 (5 bases each). CDR1 is MDHEN and CDR2 is SYDVKM in the germline V gene. V lost 5 bases and J 0 bases, leaving 13 bases between the germline ends. The CDR3 has 15 amino acids. The CDR3 spells CASSLSGTYQETQYF. CDR3 sequence (DNA): TGTGCCAGCAGTCTATCCGGGACGTACCAAGAGACCCAGTACTTC.

The genes are TRBV5-1 and TRBJ2-5, with D possibly TRBD2 on 6 matching bases. Germline CDR1 is SGHRS and CDR2 is YFSETQ. V shed 4 bases and J shed 5 bases, with 18 bases lying between them. CDR3 length: 15 residues. As DNA, the CDR3 is TGCGCCAGCAGCCCCCCCTCCCGGAGGGGCGAGACCCAGTACTTC. Amino acid sequence: CASSPPSRRGETQYF.

There are a few counts of this clonotype. V usage is TRBV6-2 or TRBV6-3 and J usage is TRBJ1-5; D unresolved. The CDR3 totals 12 residues. Trimming took 7 bases from V and 6 from J, leaving 10 bases between them. Germline CDR1 reads MNHEY; CDR2 reads SVGEGT. CDR3 nucleotides: TGTGCCAGCACCATACGAGGTCAGCCCCAGCATTTT. It is translated as CASTIRGQPQHF.

This clonotype was observed a handful of times. This chain connects TRBV6-6 to TRBJ2-3; the D gene is possibly TRBD1 (5 bases). Germline V CDR1 and CDR2: MNHNY, SVGAGI (reference sequence). The V end lost 6 bases, the J end lost 1 base, and 11 bases lay between the germline ends. The CDR3 is 14 amino acids. The DNA for the CDR3 is TGTGCCAGCAGCAAAAGGGGTGGCACAGATACGCAGTATTTT. Residues: CASSKRGGTDTQYF.

The V call is TRBV3-1, the J call TRBJ2-3; TRBD2 aligns across 10 bases. V trimming: 6 bases; J trimming: 0 bases; junction bases outside the gene matches: 3. Germline V gives CDR1 LGHDT, CDR2 YNNKEL (reference sequence). The CDR3 spans 15 residues. The CDR3: CASSGLAASTDTQYF. CDR3 nucleotides: TGTGCCAGCAGTGGACTAGCGGCTAGCACAGATACGCAGTATTTT.

This clonotype was counted ten times or more. The chain combines TRBV27 with TRBJ1-5; a weak D match, TRBD1 (6 bases). V lost 4 bases, J lost 6 bases, and 13 bases lay in between. This CDR3 has 14 amino acids. Per the germline V gene, CDR1 is MNHEY and CDR2 is SMNVEV (reference sequence). CDR3 loop: CASSSGGLPQPQHF. The CDR3 nucleotides read TGTGCCAGCAGTTCCGGGGGCCTCCCTCAGCCCCAGCATTTT.

This clonotype was recorded a few times. The V gene is TRBV3-1, the J gene TRBJ2-3, with D uncertain. The V and J ends lost 1 base and 2 bases respectively, with 13 bases between them. The CDR3 covers 16 residues. The germline CDR1 and CDR2 sequences are LGHDT and YNNKEL (reference sequence). CDR3 nucleotides: TGTGCCAGCAGCCAAGCTGGAGTGCCACTCACAGATACGCAGTATTTT. It yields the protein CASSQAGVPLTDTQYF.

This chain connects TRBV28 to TRBJ2-5; D is possibly TRBD1 or TRBD2 (5 bases each). The CDR3 totals 16 residues. V was shortened by 2 bases and J by 7 bases, with 20 bases between the two germline ends. Per germline, CDR1 MDHEN and CDR2 SYDVKM. The CDR3 nucleotides read TGTGCCAGCAGTTTAACCGGCCGCAGGGAGCACGGGACCCAGTACTTC. This sequence encodes CASSLTGRREHGTQYF. Filled out from reference TRBV28 and TRBJ2-5, the complete variable domain reads DVKVTQSSRYLVKRTGEKVFLECVQDMDHENMFWYRQDPGLGLRLIYFSYDVKMKEKGDIPEGYSVSREKKERFSLILESASTNQTSMYLCASSLTGRREHGTQYFGPGTRLLVL.

As concerns this clonotype: The conserved phenylalanine or tryptophan normally closing the CDR3 is absent here, so this likely arose from a read error. V usage is TRBV7-2 and J usage is TRBJ2-1, with 10 nucleotides matching TRBD2. Germline V gives CDR1 SGHTA, CDR2 FQGNSA. The CDR3 consists of 15 residues. The ends lost 6 bases at V and 4 bases at J; junction bases unmatched: 6. For the CDR3, the DNA is TGTGCCAGCAGAACCGGGACTAGCGTATACAATGAGCAGTTCCTC. Its protein is CASRTGTSVYNEQFL.